A single sample gave rise to the 11 T cell receptor beta chains below, sequenced in a study of T cells expressing NK-cell markers. TCRdb reprocessed the 5' RACE reads and reports one entry per CDR3 protein, with no DNA. The ten top clones account for over 4%, within a sample of some 340,000 distinct CDR3 sequences. Input material: blood T cells: a sorted CD56 or NKG2C T cell subset, CD4+ or CD8+ T cells, or bulk PBMC T cells (not recorded which). These TCRs come from a man aged 18-70 years in good health.

The chain couples TRBV24-1 to TRBJ2-1. Germline CDR1 is KGHDR and CDR2 is SFDVKD. The CDR3 covers 14 residues. The CDR3 sequence is CAPFAKSSYNEQFF.

The V call is TRBV5-4, the J call TRBJ2-3; the D gene TCRdb calls, TRBD1, cannot be checked with no DNA. CDR3 length: 15 amino acids. Germline V lookup: CDR1 SGHNT, CDR2 YYREEE (reference sequence). Here the CDR3 reads CASSPRGQGFGTQYF.

The rearrangement links TRBV11-2 to TRBJ2-7; TCRdb lists TRBD1, though no DNA is available to test this call. The germline V gene encodes CDR1 SGHAT and CDR2 FQNNGV. This CDR3 has 15 amino acids. The CDR3 loop is CASSLQLAGVEEQYF. Full variable domain (outside the CDR3, taken from reference TRBV11-2 and TRBJ2-7): EAGVAQSPRYKIIEKRQSVAFWCNPISGHATLYWYQQILGQGPKLLIQFQNNGVVDDSQLPKDRFSAERLKGVDSTLKIQPAKLEDSAVYLCASSLQLAGVEEQYFGPGTRLTVT.

The chain uses TRBV13 and TRBJ1-6; TCRdb's assignment of TRBD1 cannot be checked, as there is no DNA. Looked up from germline, CDR1 is PRHDT and CDR2 is FYEKMQ (reference sequence). The CDR3 has 15 amino acids. This CDR3 reads CASSYRDRVSSPLHF.

This chain connects TRBV5-1 to TRBJ2-1; absent DNA, TCRdb's TRBD2 call cannot be checked. The germline CDR1 and CDR2 sequences are SGHRS and YFSETQ. This CDR3 is built from 12 residues. The CDR3 region is CASSLRLAEQFF.

The chain joins TRBV7-9 to TRBJ2-3; the D gene TCRdb calls, TRBD1, cannot be checked with no DNA. The CDR3 contains 14 residues. Germline CDR1 reads SEHNR; CDR2 reads FQNEAQ (reference sequence). The CDR3 region is CASSAGQGPDTQYF.

This sequence joins TRBV20-1 and TRBJ2-5; TCRdb names TRBD2, which stays unverified in the absence of DNA. The germline CDR1 and CDR2 sequences are DFQATT and SNEGSKA (reference sequence). The CDR3 loop spans 15 amino acids. The CDR3 reads CSAPGLAGGGETQYF.

The chain has TRBV10-3 and TRBJ2-2; there is no DNA to check the TCRdb D call of TRBD1. Germline V gives CDR1 ENHRY, CDR2 SYGVKD. This CDR3 contains 14 residues. The CDR3: CAINSGLSTGELFF.

This chain uses TRBV9 with TRBJ2-1; TCRdb gives TRBD2 as the D gene, but with no DNA this cannot be confirmed. The length of the CDR3 is 16 residues. Germline assignment: CDR1 SGDLS and CDR2 YYNGEE. The CDR3 is CASSVATGGGANEQFF.

The rearrangement uses TRBV5-1 and TRBJ2-2; TCRdb's D call, TRBD2, is unchecked because there is no DNA. This CDR3 has 15 residues. The germline V gene encodes CDR1 SGHRS and CDR2 YFSETQ. The CDR3 sequence is CASSGERSSTGELFF.

The chain couples TRBV4-1 to TRBJ2-1. Germline V gene data show CDR1 as MGHRA and CDR2 as YSYEKL. The CDR3 runs to 16 residues. Here the CDR3 reads CASSRKIQDTYNEQFF.